This T cell receptor (beta chain) was found in a study of blood T cell repertoires in COVID-19. About the study: Researchers got acute and convalescent COVID-19 samples from the United States, Italy and Spain. From T cells, B-cell-depleted T cells, or PBMCs came the material, which was cDNA or gDNA.

This clone was seen only once. Authors' processing steps: By means of reference gene primer amplification, nucleated cell counts were estimated. Assay: immunoSEQ multiplex PCR; the TCRdb copy retains only in-frame clones and omits some. V and J calls and clone size are given by that table; D and trimming were obtained from the DNA. The profile shows 55,000 to 65,000 clones, 87% of them singletons. The CDR3 extends over 14 amino acids. Trimming removed 4 bases at V and 3 bases at J, with 10 bases between. Germline loops: CDR1 LGHDT, CDR2 YNNKEL (reference sequence). This chain uses TRBV3-1 (or the pseudogene TRBV3-2) with TRBJ1-3; no clear D. Sequenced input: peripheral blood. This receptor was identified in a man between 60 and 75 years old with active or convalescent COVID-19. CDR3 DNA sequence: TGTGCCAGCAGCCCGCCACCAGATGGAAACACCATATATTTT. This sequence encodes CASSPPPDGNTIYF.